These 27 T cell receptor beta chains share one sample of origin, sequenced in a study of T cell repertoires in cytomegalovirus infection. Their antigens remain unidentified. MiXCR, run by TCRdb on the reads, gives a single entry per CDR3 protein. The sample carries hundreds of thousands of distinct CDR3 sequences, 25% to 30% recorded once. The sample in question was cultured PBMCs, obtained from culture after CMV antigen stimulation. These receptors all come from a human donor in good health (CMV status not recorded). Some clones in this sample may be carry-over from other donors' samples.

The rearrangement joins TRBV27 to TRBJ2-1; D is perhaps TRBD1 or TRBD2 (5 bases each). The CDR3 is made up of 14 amino acids. Trimming removed 10 bases from V and 0 bases from J, with 13 bases in between. Germline V gene sequence: CDR1 MNHEY, CDR2 SMNVEV (reference sequence). DNA for the CDR3: TGTGCCACACAGGACACTAGCTCCTACAATGAGCAGTTCTTC. This translates into CATQDTSSYNEQFF.

V is TRBV6-6 and J is TRBJ2-2, with D perhaps TRBD1 or TRBD2 (5 bases each). The CDR3 covers 14 residues. The germline V gene has CDR1 MNHNY and CDR2 SVGAGI (reference sequence). V was shortened by 3 bases and J by 6 bases, with 11 bases between the two germline ends. This chain's CDR3 is CASSYRDRAGELFF. CDR3 DNA: TGTGCCAGCAGTTATCGGGACCGGGCCGGGGAGCTGTTTTTT.

This clonotype was recorded a few times. CDR3 bases: TGCAGTGCTCTTACAGCCTTGAGGAACACTGAAGCTTTCTTT. Its protein is CSALTALRNTEAFF. This chain connects TRBV20-1 to TRBJ1-1; D not resolved. V lost 5 bases to trimming and J lost 1 base, with 14 bases between them. This CDR3 has 14 residues. Germline lookup yields CDR1 DFQATT and CDR2 SNEGSKA (reference sequence).

The rearrangement joins TRBV11-1 to TRBJ2-1; 7 bases map to TRBD2. The germline V gene encodes CDR1 SGHAT and CDR2 FQDESV (reference sequence). V was clipped by 5 bases and J by 6 bases; unmatched bases: 13. The CDR3 contains 16 residues. CDR3 in amino acids: CASSMLADPFTNEQFF. Written as DNA, the CDR3 is TGTGCCAGCAGCATGCTAGCGGACCCGTTTACCAATGAGCAGTTCTTC.

In its sample, this clonotype was seen many times. The chain is built from TRBV18 and TRBJ2-5; TRBD1 or TRBD2 may be the D gene (6 bases each). Germline CDR1 is KGHSH and CDR2 is LQKENI. The V end was cut by 1 base, the J end by 1 base, with 7 bases between. CDR3 size: 14 residues. CDR3 residues: CASSPQGGQETQYF. DNA for the CDR3: TGTGCCAGCTCACCACAGGGGGGCCAAGAGACCCAGTACTTC. The variable domain in full, with the rest retrieved from reference TRBV18 and TRBJ2-5, is NAGVMQNPRHLVRRRGQEARLRCSPMKGHSHVYWYRQLPEEGLKFMVYLQKENIIDESGMPKERFSAEFPKEGPSILRIQQVVRGDSAAYFCASSPQGGQETQYFGPGTRLLVL.

This clonotype has more than one count but fewer than ten. J is TRBJ1-6 and V is TRBV6-5, with 8 bases that match TRBD1. The CDR3 has 16 residues. The V and J ends lost 6 bases and 4 bases, in that order; junction bases with no gene match: 8. CDR1 and CDR2 (germline): MNHEY, SVGAGI. For the CDR3, the DNA is TGTGCCAGCAGCGAGGGACAGGCAAGATATAATTCACCCCTCCACTTT. Translation gives CASSEGQARYNSPLHF.

This chain links TRBV20-1 with TRBJ2-7; possible D gene TRBD2, 6 bases. The CDR3 extends over 16 amino acids. Germline loops: CDR1 DFQATT, CDR2 SNEGSKA (reference sequence). Trimming pared 6 bases from V and 0 bases from J, leaving 21 bases between. The CDR3 sequence: CSAPRGGSVSSYEQYF. Here the CDR3 DNA reads TGCAGTGCCCCTAGAGGAGGGAGCGTTAGCTCCTACGAGCAGTACTTC.

This chain connects TRBV19 to TRBJ2-3; D is unclear. The CDR3 is 11 amino acids. Trimming left V 7 bases short and J 8 bases short, with 10 bases between. Germline V gene lookup returns CDR1 LNHDA and CDR2 SQIVND (reference sequence). The CDR3 DNA sequence: TGTGCCAGTACAAAAGAGCGTACGCAGTATTTT. Its protein is CASTKERTQYF.

The chain joins TRBV7-8 to TRBJ2-5; D perhaps matches TRBD1 (6 bases). The CDR3 is 12 amino acids. Germline CDR1 SGHVS, CDR2 FQNEAQ. V lost 3 bases to trimming and J lost 4 bases, with 6 bases between them. The CDR3 region is CASSFRGETQYF. CDR3 nucleotides: TGTGCCAGCAGCTTCAGGGGAGAGACCCAGTACTTC.

This clonotype was counted between two and nine times. V is TRBV20-1 and J is TRBJ2-7; no firm D call. V was shortened by 1 base and J by 2 bases, with 15 bases between the two germline ends. The CDR3 runs to 15 residues. Germline CDR1 and CDR2: DFQATT and SNEGSKA (reference sequence). The CDR3 sequence is CSARALQAAPYEQYF. CDR3 coding DNA: TGCAGTGCTAGAGCCCTCCAGGCGGCTCCCTACGAGCAGTACTTC.

The chain employs TRBV20-1 and TRBJ1-1; the match to TRBD1 covers 7 bases. CDR3 size: 16 residues. V was pared by 6 bases and J by 3 bases, with 16 bases of the junction left unmatched. Germline CDR1 DFQATT, CDR2 SNEGSKA (reference sequence). Here the CDR3 reads CSASDRSRRWDTEAFF. CDR3 nucleotides: TGCAGTGCCTCGGACAGGTCGAGGAGGTGGGACACTGAAGCTTTCTTT.

This chain uses TRBV19 with TRBJ2-3; D uncertain. The CDR3 spans 12 residues. Germline values: CDR1 LNHDA, CDR2 SQIVND (reference sequence). V was clipped by 5 bases and J by 6 bases, with 9 bases between them. CDR3 sequence reads: CASSELGDTQYF. The CDR3 bases are TGTGCCAGTAGTGAGTTGGGGGATACGCAGTATTTT.

The rearrangement links TRBV4-1 to TRBJ1-1, with D perhaps matching TRBD1 (6 bases). Germline V gene data show CDR1 as MGHRA and CDR2 as YSYEKL. This CDR3 region has 16 residues. Trimming removed 5 bases from V and 0 bases from J, with 16 bases in between. CDR3 DNA: TGCGCCAGCAGCAACCTAGGGGGAGGCATGAACACTGAAGCTTTCTTT. This translates into CASSNLGGGMNTEAFF.

This clonotype was found a few times. This chain joins TRBV11-2 and TRBJ2-7; no clear D. Germline CDR1 reads SGHAT; CDR2 reads FQNNGV. The CDR3 has 15 amino acids. The ends were cut back, 3 bases at V and 2 bases at J, with 14 bases in the middle. The CDR3 DNA reads as TGTGCCAGCAGCTTGCCTGACGGAACGACCTACGAGCAGTACTTC. It yields the protein CASSLPDGTTYEQYF.

This sequence joins TRBV19 and TRBJ1-1; no reliable D call. V was pared by 1 base and J by 3 bases, with 6 bases between. Germline values: CDR1 LNHDA, CDR2 SQIVND (reference sequence). The length of the CDR3 is 13 residues. The CDR3 sequence: CASSIGRHTEAFF. The CDR3 DNA sequence: TGTGCCAGTAGTATAGGCAGACACACTGAAGCTTTCTTT.

This clonotype was recorded at least ten times. The chain has TRBV5-4 and TRBJ2-1, with TRBD2 as a possible D gene (5 bases). Germline V gives CDR1 SGHNT, CDR2 YYREEE (reference sequence). The germline V and J ends were trimmed by 5 bases and 0 bases, with 9 bases remaining between them. The CDR3 is 14 amino acids. CDR3 protein: CASRDFSSYNEQFF. CDR3 sequence (DNA): TGTGCCAGCAGGGACTTCAGCTCCTACAATGAGCAGTTCTTC.

The chain links TRBV7-6 to TRBJ1-1; 9 positions match TRBD1. The CDR3 covers 14 residues. With 5 bases clipped from V and 4 bases from J, the junction kept 5 bases outside the gene matches. Germline V CDR1 and CDR2: SGHVS, FNYEAQ. The chain's CDR3 is CASSQHRGPTEAFF. The CDR3 region has the DNA TGTGCCAGCAGCCAGCACAGGGGGCCCACTGAAGCTTTCTTT.

This clonotype was seen a few times. This chain uses TRBV4-1 with TRBJ2-1, with a possible D match to TRBD1 (8 bases). CDR1 is MGHRA, CDR2 YSYEKL, per germline. This CDR3 has 21 amino acids. V dropped 2 bases and J dropped 0 bases, with 26 bases sitting between them. In nucleotides, the CDR3 is TGCGCCAGCAGCCAAAAACCCCAGGGGGCTAGCGGTCGTATCTCCTACAATGAGCAGTTCTTC. This encodes CASSQKPQGASGRISYNEQFF.

The V call is TRBV10-2, the J call TRBJ2-5; TRBD2 aligns across 11 bases. The CDR3 consists of 21 residues. Germline CDR1 is WSHSY and CDR2 is SAAADI. V was pared by 2 bases and J by 4 bases, with 21 bases of the junction left unmatched. The CDR3 is CASSEGTWGTSGGPPGETQYF. CDR3 nucleotides: TGCGCCAGCAGTGAGGGGACTTGGGGTACTAGCGGGGGCCCTCCTGGAGAGACCCAGTACTTC.

The V gene is TRBV28, the J gene TRBJ1-2; D remains ambiguous. Germline lookup yields CDR1 MDHEN and CDR2 SYDVKM. The CDR3 consists of 15 residues. V lost 6 bases and J 12 bases, leaving 26 bases between the germline ends. The CDR3: CASSPPGPRPPRHTF. In DNA, the CDR3 is TGTGCCAGCAGCCCTCCGGGCCCGAGACCCCCTCGGCACACCTTC.

In its sample, this clonotype was seen many times. This sequence joins TRBV7-8 and TRBJ2-7; 7 bases fit TRBD1. V shed 4 bases and J 4 bases; nucleotides not matched to a gene: 4. The CDR3 sequence is 13 residues long. Looked up from germline, CDR1 is SGHVS and CDR2 is FQNEAQ. The CDR3 protein is CASSSNRGYEQYF. The CDR3 DNA sequence: TGTGCCAGCAGCTCCAACAGGGGTTACGAGCAGTACTTC.

This clonotype was counted only a few times. The chain employs TRBV27 and TRBJ2-1; 12 bases fit TRBD2. The CDR3 is made up of 15 amino acids. From germline, CDR1 is MNHEY and CDR2 SMNVEV (reference sequence). The trim removed 3 bases at V and 7 bases at J, leaving 4 bases unmatched. CDR3 in amino acids: CASSFGLAGTNEQFF. The CDR3 nucleotides are TGTGCCAGCAGTTTTGGACTAGCGGGGACGAATGAGCAGTTCTTC.

CDR3 residues: CASSGAVGGLGPETQYF. The CDR3 nucleotides are TGTGCCAGCAGTGGGGCCGTGGGCGGTTTAGGCCCAGAGACCCAGTACTTC. The chain employs TRBV28 and TRBJ2-5; the D gene is possibly TRBD1 (5 bases). The CDR3 totals 17 residues. Trimming took 5 bases from V and 4 from J, leaving 23 bases between them. Germline CDR1 MDHEN, CDR2 SYDVKM.

The chain has TRBV5-1 and TRBJ1-1; 8 bases align to TRBD1. V was clipped by 0 bases and J by 4 bases; unmatched bases: 5. In germline, CDR1 is SGHRS, CDR2 YFSETQ. This CDR3 is built from 15 residues. Here the CDR3 DNA reads TGCGCCAGCAGCTTGGAAGCACAGGGGGGCACTGAAGCTTTCTTT. Its translation is CASSLEAQGGTEAFF.

J is TRBJ2-5 and V is TRBV19, with a weak D call TRBD2 (5 bases). This CDR3 region has 13 residues. Trimming cost V 1 base and J 4 bases, with 7 bases left between them. Germline CDR1 reads LNHDA; CDR2 reads SQIVND (reference sequence). The CDR3 DNA follows: TGTGCCAGTAGTATAGCAGGAGGAGAGACCCAGTACTTC. Residues: CASSIAGGETQYF.

The chain employs TRBV12-3 or TRBV12-4 and TRBJ2-7; 9 bases match TRBD1. This CDR3 comprises 14 residues. V lost 6 bases and J lost 2; bases outside the gene matches: 5. The CDR3 region has the DNA TGTGCCAGCAGATCCGGGACAGGGACCTACGAGCAGTACTTC. As protein: CASRSGTGTYEQYF.

The V call is TRBV11-2, the J call TRBJ2-1, with 7 bases lining up with TRBD2. The CDR3 extends over 16 amino acids. Per the germline V gene, CDR1 is SGHAT and CDR2 is FQNNGV. J gave up 4 bases and V 2 bases, and 8 bases lay outside the gene matches. The CDR3 loop is CASSLSGTNSYNEQFF. CDR3 in DNA: TGTGCCAGCAGCTTATCCGGGACTAACTCGTACAATGAGCAGTTCTTC.